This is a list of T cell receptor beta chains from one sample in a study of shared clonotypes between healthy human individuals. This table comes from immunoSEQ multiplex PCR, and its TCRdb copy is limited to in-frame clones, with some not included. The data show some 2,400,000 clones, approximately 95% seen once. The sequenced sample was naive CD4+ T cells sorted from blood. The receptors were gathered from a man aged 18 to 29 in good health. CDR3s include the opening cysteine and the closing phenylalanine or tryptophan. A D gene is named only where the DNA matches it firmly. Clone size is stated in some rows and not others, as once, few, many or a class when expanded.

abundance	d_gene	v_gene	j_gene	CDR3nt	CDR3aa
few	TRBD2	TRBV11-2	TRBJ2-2	TGTGCCAGCAGCCCGACTAGCGGGGCCGGGGAGCTGTTTTTT	CASSPTSGAGELFF
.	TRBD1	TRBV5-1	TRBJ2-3	TGCGCCAGCAGCACATCAGGGGGCGCGGGAGATACGCAGTATTTT	CASSTSGGAGDTQYF
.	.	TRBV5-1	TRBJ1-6	TGCGCCAGCAGCCCTGACAGGAACTATAATTCACCCCTCCACTTT	CASSPDRNYNSPLHF
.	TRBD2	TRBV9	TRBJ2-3	TGTGCCAGCAGCGTAGGAGGACTAGGTGGTGATACGCAGTATTTT	CASSVGGLGGDTQYF
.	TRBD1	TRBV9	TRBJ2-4	TGTGCCAGCAGCGGGAGACAGGGGGCTGACAAAAACATTCAGTACTTC	CASSGRQGADKNIQYF
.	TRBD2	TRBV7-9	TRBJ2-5	TGTGCCAGCAGCCAAGCGGGGGGCAGGGAGACCCAGTACTTC	CASSQAGGRETQYF
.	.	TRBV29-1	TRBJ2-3	TGCAGCGCTGAGGTGCACCGCACAGATACGCAGTATTTT	CSAEVHRTDTQYF
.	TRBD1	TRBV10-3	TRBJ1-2	TGTGCCATCAGCGCCGGGACAGGGGGTTATTATCGGGATGGCTACACCTTC	CAISAGTGGYYRDGYTF
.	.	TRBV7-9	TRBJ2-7	TGTGCCAGCAGCTATTACAGTGATTCCTACGAGCAGTACTTC	CASSYYSDSYEQYF
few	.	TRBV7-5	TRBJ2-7	TGTGCCAGAAGCTTGACAGGCAACGCATGGGAGCAGTACTTC	CARSLTGNAWEQYF
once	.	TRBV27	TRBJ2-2	TGTGCCAGCAGCCTAGGCGGGATAAGGGGAACCGGGGAGCTGTTTTTT	CASSLGGIRGTGELFF
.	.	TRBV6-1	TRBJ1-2	TGTGCCAGCAGTGAAGCAGGCAGATTTAACTATGGCTACACCTTC	CASSEAGRFNYGYTF
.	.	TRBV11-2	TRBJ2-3	TGTGCCAGCAGCATCCACGGGGTGGATACGCAGTATTTT	CASSIHGVDTQYF
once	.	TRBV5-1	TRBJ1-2	TGCGCCAGCAGCTTGGTGGAGGGCTTCGGCTACACCTTC	CASSLVEGFGYTF
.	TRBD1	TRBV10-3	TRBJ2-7	TGTGCCATCATCTTGACAGGGGGTCGGTACGAGCAGTACTTC	CAIILTGGRYEQYF
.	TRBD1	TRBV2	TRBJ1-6	TGTGCCAGCAGCGCACCGGGACAGGGTAATTCACCCCTCCACTTT	CASSAPGQGNSPLHF
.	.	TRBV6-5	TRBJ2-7	TGTGCCAGCAGCGTGTATGGGGGCGACGAGCAGTACTTC	CASSVYGGDEQYF
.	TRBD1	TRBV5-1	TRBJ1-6	TGCGCCAGCAAACAGGGGGCGGCCTATAATTCACCCCTCCACTTT	CASKQGAAYNSPLHF
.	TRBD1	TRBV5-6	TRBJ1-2	TGTGCCAGCAGCTTGAGACAGGGCCCCCTCTCTAACTATGGCTACACCTTC	CASSLRQGPLSNYGYTF
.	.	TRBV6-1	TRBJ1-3	TGTGCCAGCAGTGTTCTTTCCAGGGGAGGATCTGGAAACACCATATATTTT	CASSVLSRGGSGNTIYF
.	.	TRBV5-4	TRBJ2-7	TGTGCCAGCAGCTTGGGTGGGGGAGCTGGTTACGAGCAGTACTTC	CASSLGGGAGYEQYF
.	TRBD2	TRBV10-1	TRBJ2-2	TGCGCCAGGACTAGCCTCGTAAACACCGGGGAGCTGTTTTTT	CARTSLVNTGELFF
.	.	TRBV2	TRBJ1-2	TGTGCCAGCAGTGACCAGGCCTCCTTCTATGGCTACACCTTC	CASSDQASFYGYTF
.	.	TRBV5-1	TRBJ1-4	TGCGCCAGCAGCTTGGACCGCAATGATGAAAAACTGTTTTTT	CASSLDRNDEKLFF
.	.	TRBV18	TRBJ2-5	TGTGCCAGCTCGGAACAAGAGACCCAGTACTTC	CASSEQETQYF
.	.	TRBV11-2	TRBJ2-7	TGTGCCAGCGCCCCCAGCGTGGGGGCCCCCTCCTACGAGCAGTACTTC	CASAPSVGAPSYEQYF
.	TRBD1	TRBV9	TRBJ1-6	TGTGCCAGCAGCGGAGAGACAGGGGGCGGTTCACCCCTCCACTTT	CASSGETGGGSPLHF
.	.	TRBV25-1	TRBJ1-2	TGTGCCAGCCAAGAAAGGGGGACCGGCTATGGCTACACCTTC	CASQERGTGYGYTF
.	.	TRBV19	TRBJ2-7	TGTGCCAGTAGTAGAAAGGGGGGATACGAGCAGTACTTC	CASSRKGGYEQYF
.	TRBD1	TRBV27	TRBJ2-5	TGTGCCAGCAGTCAGCTGGGGACAGGGTCGGAGACCCAGTACTTC	CASSQLGTGSETQYF
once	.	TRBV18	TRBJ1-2	TGTGCCAGCTCACCACCCTTCGACACGGGGGTGTCTATCGGTGGCTACACCTTC	CASSPPFDTGVSIGGYTF
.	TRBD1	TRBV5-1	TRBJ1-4	TGCGCCAGCAGCTTGACAGGGGTGACTAATGAAAAACTGTTTTTT	CASSLTGVTNEKLFF
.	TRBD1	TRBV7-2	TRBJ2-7	TGTGCCAGCAGCTTAGGGACAGGGCTCACCTACGAGCAGTACTTC	CASSLGTGLTYEQYF
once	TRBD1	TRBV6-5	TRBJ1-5	TGTGCCAGCAGAGAACAGGGGGACCATCAGCCCCAGCATTTT	CASREQGDHQPQHF
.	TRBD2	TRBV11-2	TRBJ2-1	TGTGCCAGCAGCCTTACTAGCGGGAGCTACAATGAGCAGTTCTTC	CASSLTSGSYNEQFF
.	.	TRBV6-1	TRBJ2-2	TGTGCCAGCAGTGAATCACAGGGGAACACCGGGGAGCTGTTTTTT	CASSESQGNTGELFF
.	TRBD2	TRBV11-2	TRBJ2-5	TGTGCCAGCAGCTTGAATAGACTAGCGGGATCGGAGACCCAGTACTTC	CASSLNRLAGSETQYF
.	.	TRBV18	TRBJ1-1	TGTGCCAGCTTCCGAAACGCGGGGTCACTCGAATTTGAAGCTTTCTTT	CASFRNAGSLEFEAFF
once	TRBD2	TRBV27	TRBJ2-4	TGTGCCAGCAGTTTATCAAGAGCGGGGGTCAAAGAAAACATTCAGTACTTC	CASSLSRAGVKENIQYF